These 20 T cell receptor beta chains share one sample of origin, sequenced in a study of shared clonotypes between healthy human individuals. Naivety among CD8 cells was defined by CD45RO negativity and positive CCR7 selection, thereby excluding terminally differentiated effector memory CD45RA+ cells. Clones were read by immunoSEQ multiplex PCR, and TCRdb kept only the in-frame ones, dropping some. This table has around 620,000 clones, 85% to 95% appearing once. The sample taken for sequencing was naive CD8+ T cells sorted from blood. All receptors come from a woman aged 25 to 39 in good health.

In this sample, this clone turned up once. CDR3 DNA sequence: TGTGCCAGCAGAGGGGCCCTCGAGGGAAGGGGCTACACCTTC. Translated: CASRGALEGRGYTF. The chain employs TRBV6-1 and TRBJ1-2, with D perhaps TRBD1 (5 bases). Germline assignment: CDR1 MNHNS and CDR2 SASEGT. Trimming removed 6 bases from V and 8 bases from J, with 19 bases in between. The CDR3 is made up of 14 amino acids.

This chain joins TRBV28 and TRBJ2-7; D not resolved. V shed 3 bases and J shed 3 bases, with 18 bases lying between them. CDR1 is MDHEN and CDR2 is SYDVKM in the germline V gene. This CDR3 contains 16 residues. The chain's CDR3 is CASSFSPHRPDYEQYF. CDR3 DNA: TGTGCCAGCAGTTTCTCCCCGCACCGTCCAGACTACGAGCAGTACTTC.

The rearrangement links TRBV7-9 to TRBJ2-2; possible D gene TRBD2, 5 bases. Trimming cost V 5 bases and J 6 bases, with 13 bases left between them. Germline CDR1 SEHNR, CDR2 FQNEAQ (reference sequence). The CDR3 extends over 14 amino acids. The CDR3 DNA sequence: TGTGCCAGCAGCACGGGTGAGGGCGCCGGGGAGCTGTTTTTT. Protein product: CASSTGEGAGELFF.

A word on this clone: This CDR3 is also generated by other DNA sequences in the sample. CDR3 region: CSAPTSYEQYF. The CDR3 DNA sequence: TGCAGTGCGCCTACCTCCTACGAGCAGTACTTC. The V call is TRBV20-1, the J call TRBJ2-7; D call uncertain. Germline V gene sequence: CDR1 DFQATT, CDR2 SNEGSKA (reference sequence). V lost 6 bases and J 0 bases, leaving 6 bases between the germline ends. The CDR3 covers 11 residues.

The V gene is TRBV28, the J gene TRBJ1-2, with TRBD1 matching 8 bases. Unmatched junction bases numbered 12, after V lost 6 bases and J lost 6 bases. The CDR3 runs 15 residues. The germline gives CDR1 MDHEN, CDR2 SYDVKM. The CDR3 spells CASRRSTGAGDGYTF. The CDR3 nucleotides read TGTGCCAGCAGAAGGTCGACAGGGGCAGGCGATGGCTACACCTTC.

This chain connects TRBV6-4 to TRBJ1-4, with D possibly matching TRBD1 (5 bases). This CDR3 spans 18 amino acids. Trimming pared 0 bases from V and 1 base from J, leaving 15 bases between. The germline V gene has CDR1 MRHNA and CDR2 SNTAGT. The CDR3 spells CASSDSILGTGTNEKLFF. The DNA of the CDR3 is TGTGCCAGCAGTGACTCAATTCTGGGGACCGGAACTAATGAAAAACTGTTTTTT.

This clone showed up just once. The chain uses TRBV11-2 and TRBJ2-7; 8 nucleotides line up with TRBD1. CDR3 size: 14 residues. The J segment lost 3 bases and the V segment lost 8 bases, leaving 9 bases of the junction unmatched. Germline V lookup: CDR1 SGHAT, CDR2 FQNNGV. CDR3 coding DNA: TGTGCCAGCGGCGCGACAGGGGAGGACTACGAGCAGTACTTC. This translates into CASGATGEDYEQYF.

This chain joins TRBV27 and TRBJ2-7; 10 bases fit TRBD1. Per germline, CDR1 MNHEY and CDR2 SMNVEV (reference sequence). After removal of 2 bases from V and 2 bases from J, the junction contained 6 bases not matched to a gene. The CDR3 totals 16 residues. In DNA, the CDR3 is TGTGCCAGCAGTTTACTTCAGGGGACAGGGGCCTACGAGCAGTACTTC. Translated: CASSLLQGTGAYEQYF.

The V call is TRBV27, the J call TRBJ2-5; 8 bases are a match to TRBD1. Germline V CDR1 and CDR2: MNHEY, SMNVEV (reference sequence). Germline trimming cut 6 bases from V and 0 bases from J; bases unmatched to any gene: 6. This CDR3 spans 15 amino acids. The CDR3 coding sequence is TGTGCCAGCAGACATGGACAGGGCTACCAAGAGACCCAGTACTTC. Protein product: CASRHGQGYQETQYF.

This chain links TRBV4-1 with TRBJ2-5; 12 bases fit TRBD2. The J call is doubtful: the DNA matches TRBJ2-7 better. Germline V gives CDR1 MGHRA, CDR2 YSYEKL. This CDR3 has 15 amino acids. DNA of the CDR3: TGCGCCAGCAGCCACCCTAGCGGGAGGGGGTACGAGCAGTACTTC. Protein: CASSHPSGRGYEQYF.

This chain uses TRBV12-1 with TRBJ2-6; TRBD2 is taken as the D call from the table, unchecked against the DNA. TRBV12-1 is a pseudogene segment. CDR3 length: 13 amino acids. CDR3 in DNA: TGTGCCAGCACCCCCCTTGGGGCCAACGTCCTGACTTTC. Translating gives CASTPLGANVLTF.

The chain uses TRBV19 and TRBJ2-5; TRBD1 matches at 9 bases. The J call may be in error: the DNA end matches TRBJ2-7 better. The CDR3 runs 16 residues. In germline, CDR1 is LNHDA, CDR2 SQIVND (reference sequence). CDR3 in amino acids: CASSSAPGQGTYEQYF. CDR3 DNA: TGTGCCAGTAGTTCAGCCCCGGGACAGGGCACCTACGAGCAGTACTTC.

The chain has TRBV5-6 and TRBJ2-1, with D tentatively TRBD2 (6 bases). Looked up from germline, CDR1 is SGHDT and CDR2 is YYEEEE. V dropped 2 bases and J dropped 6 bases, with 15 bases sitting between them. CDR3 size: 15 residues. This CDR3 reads CASSFFTRTINEQFF. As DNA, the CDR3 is TGTGCCAGCAGCTTTTTTACGAGGACTATCAATGAGCAGTTCTTC.

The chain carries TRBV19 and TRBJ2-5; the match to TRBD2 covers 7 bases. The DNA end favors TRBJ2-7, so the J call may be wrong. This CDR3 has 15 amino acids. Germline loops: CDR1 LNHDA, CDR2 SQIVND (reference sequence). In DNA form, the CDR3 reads TGTGCCAGTAGTATCGGTCTAGCGGAGGGATACGAGCAGTACTTC. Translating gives CASSIGLAEGYEQYF.

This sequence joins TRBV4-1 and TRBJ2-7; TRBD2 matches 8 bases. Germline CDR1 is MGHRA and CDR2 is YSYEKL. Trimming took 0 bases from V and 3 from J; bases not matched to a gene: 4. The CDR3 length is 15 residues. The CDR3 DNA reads TGCGCCAGCAGCCAAGACAGCGGGAGTGGCTACGAGCAGTACTTC. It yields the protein CASSQDSGSGYEQYF.

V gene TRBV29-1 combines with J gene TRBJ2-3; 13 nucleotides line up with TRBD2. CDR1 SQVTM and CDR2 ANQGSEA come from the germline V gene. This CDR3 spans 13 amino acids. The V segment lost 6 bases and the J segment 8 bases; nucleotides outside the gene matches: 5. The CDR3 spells CSVPTSGRSTQYF. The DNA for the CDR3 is TGCAGCGTCCCGACTAGCGGGAGGTCTACGCAGTATTTT.

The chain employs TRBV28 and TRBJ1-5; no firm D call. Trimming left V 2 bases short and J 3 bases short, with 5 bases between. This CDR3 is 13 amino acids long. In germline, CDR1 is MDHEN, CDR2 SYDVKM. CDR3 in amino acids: CASSLSHNQPQHF. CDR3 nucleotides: TGTGCCAGCAGTTTAAGCCACAATCAGCCCCAGCATTTT.

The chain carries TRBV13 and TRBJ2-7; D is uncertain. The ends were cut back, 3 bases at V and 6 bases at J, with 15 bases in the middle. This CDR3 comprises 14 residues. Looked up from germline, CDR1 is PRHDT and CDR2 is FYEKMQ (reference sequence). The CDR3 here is CASSFGFLPGEQYF. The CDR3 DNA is TGTGCCAGCAGCTTTGGGTTTCTGCCGGGCGAGCAGTACTTC.

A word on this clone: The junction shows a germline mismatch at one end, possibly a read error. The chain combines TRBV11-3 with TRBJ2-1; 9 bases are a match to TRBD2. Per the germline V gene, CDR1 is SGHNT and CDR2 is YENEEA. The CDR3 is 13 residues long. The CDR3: CASSVRLAVEEFF. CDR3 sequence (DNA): TGTGCCAGCAGCGTAAGACTAGCGGTTGAGGAGTTCTTC.

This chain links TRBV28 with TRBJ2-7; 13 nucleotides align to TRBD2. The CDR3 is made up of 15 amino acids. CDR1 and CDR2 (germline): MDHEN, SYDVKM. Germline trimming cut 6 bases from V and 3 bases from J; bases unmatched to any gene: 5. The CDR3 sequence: CASRWTSGRVYEQYF. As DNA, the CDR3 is TGTGCCAGCAGGTGGACTAGCGGGAGAGTCTACGAGCAGTACTTC.